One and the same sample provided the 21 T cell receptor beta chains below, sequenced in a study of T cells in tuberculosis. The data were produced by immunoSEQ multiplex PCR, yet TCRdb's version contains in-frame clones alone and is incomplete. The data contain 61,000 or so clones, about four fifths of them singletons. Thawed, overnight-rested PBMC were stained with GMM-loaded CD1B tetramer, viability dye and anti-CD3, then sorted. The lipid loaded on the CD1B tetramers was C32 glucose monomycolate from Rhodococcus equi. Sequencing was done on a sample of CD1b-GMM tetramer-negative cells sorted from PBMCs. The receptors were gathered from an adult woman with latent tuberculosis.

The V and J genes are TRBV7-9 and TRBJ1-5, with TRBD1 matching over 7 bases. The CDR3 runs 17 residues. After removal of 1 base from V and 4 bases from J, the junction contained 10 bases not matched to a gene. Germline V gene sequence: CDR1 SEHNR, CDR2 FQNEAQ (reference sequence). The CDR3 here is CASSLEGATGYNQPQHF. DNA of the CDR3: TGTGCCAGCAGCTTAGAAGGTGCGACAGGGTATAATCAGCCCCAGCATTTT.

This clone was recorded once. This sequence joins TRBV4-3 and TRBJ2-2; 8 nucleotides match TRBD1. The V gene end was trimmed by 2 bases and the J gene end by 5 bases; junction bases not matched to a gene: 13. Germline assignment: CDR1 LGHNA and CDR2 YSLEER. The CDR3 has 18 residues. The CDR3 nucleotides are TGCGCCAGCAGCCAATTCTTGGATCCGACAGGGGTGACCGGGGAGCTGTTTTTT. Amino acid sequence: CASSQFLDPTGVTGELFF.

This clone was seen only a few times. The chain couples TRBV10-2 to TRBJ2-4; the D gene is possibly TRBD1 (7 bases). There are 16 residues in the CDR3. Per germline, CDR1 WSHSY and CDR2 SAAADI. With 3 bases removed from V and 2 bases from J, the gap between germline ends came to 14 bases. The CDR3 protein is CASSDPQGGTKNIQYF. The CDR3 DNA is TGCGCCAGCAGTGATCCCCAGGGGGGAACCAAAAACATTCAGTACTTC.

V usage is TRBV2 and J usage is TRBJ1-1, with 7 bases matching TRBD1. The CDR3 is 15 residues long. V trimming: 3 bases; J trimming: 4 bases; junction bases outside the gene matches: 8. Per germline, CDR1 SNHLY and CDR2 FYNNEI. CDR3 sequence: CASSDNAGGSTEAFF. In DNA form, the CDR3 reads TGTGCCAGCAGTGATAACGCAGGGGGGAGCACTGAAGCTTTCTTT.

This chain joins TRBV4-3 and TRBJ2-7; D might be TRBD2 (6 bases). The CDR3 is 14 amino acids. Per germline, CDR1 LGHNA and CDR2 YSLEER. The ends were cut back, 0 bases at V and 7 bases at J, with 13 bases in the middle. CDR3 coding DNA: TGCGCCAGCAGCCAAGATGCGGGAATGGGGGAGCAGTACTTC. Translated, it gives CASSQDAGMGEQYF.

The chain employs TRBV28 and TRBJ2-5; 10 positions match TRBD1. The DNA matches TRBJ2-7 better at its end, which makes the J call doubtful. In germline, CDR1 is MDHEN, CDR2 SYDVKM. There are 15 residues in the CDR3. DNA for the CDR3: TGTGCCAGCAGTTCCCCCTCCGGGACAGGGGTCGAGCAGTACTTC. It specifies CASSSPSGTGVEQYF.

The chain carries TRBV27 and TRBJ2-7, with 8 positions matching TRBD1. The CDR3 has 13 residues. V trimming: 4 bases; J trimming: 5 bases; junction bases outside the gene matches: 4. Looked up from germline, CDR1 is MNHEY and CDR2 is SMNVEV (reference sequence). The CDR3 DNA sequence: TGTGCCAGCAGTTGGACAGGGAGGAACGAGCAGTACTTC. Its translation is CASSWTGRNEQYF.

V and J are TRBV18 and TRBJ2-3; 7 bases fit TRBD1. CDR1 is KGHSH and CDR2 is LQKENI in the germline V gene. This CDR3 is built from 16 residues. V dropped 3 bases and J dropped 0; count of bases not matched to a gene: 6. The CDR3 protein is CASSPPTGFSTDTQYF. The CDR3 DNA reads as TGTGCCAGCTCACCCCCGACAGGGTTCAGCACAGATACGCAGTATTTT. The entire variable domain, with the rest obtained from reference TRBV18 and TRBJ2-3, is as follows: NAGVMQNPRHLVRRRGQEARLRCSPMKGHSHVYWYRQLPEEGLKFMVYLQKENIIDESGMPKERFSAEFPKEGPSILRIQQVVRGDSAAYFCASSPPTGFSTDTQYFGPGTRLTVL.

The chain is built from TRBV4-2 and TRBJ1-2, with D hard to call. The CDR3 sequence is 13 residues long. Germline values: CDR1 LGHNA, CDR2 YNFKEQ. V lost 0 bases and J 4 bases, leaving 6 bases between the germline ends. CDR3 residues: CASSQERGYGYTF. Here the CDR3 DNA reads TGTGCCAGCAGCCAAGAGCGGGGCTATGGCTACACCTTC.

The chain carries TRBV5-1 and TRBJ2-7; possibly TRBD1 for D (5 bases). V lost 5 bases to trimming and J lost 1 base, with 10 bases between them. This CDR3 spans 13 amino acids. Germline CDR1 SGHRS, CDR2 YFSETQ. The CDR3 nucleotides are TGCGCCAGCAGGCTACAGGATTCCTACGAGCAGTACTTC. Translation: CASRLQDSYEQYF.

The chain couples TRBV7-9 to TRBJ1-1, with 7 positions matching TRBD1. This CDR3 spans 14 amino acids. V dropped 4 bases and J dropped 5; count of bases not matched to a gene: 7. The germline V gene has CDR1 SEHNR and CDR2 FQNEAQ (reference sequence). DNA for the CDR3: TGTGCCAGCAGCTACCCGGGACAGAAAACTGAAGCTTTCTTT. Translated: CASSYPGQKTEAFF. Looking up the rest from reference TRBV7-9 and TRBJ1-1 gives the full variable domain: DTGVSQNPRHKITKRGQNVTFRCDPISEHNRLYWYRQTLGQGPEFLTYFQNEAQLEKSRLLSDRFSAERPKGSFSTLEIQRTEQGDSAMYLCASSYPGQKTEAFFGQGTRLTVV.

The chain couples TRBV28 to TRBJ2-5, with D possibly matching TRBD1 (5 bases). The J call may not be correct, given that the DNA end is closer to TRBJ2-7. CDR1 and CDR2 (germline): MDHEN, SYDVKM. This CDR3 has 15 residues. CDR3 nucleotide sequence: TGTGCCAGCAGGTATACAGGATCGAACTCCTACGAGCAGTACTTC. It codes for CASRYTGSNSYEQYF.

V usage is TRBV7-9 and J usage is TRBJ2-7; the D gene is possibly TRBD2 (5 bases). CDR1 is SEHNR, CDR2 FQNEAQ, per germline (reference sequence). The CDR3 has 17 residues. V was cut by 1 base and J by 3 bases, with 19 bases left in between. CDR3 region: CASSLVPLSTGNYEQYF. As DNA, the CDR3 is TGTGCCAGCAGCTTAGTGCCACTTTCAACGGGAAACTACGAGCAGTACTTC.

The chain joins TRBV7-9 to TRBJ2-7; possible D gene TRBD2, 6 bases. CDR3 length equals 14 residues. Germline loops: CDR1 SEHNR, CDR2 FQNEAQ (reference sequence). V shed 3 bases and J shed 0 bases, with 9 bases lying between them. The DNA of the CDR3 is TGTGCCAGCAGCTTGAGGGGAGGCTCCTACGAGCAGTACTTC. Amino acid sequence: CASSLRGGSYEQYF.

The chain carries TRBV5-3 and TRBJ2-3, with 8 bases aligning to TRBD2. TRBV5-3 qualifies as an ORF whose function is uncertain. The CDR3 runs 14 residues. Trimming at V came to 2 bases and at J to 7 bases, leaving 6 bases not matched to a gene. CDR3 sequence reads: CARSFKRERYTQYF. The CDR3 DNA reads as TGTGCCAGAAGCTTCAAGCGGGAGAGATATACGCAGTATTTT.

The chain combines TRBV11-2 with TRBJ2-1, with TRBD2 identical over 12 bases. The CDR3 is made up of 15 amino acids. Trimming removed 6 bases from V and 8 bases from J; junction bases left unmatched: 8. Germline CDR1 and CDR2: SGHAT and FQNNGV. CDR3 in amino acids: CASRPLAGGKYEQFF. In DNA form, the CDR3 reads TGTGCCAGCAGACCACTAGCGGGGGGCAAGTATGAGCAGTTCTTC.

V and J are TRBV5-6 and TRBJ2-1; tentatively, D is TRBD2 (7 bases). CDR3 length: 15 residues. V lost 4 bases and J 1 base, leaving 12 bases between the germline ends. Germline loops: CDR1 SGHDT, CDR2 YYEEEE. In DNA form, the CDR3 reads TGTGCCAGCAGCCCTGGGGGGGCTTCCTACAATGAGCAGTTCTTC. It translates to CASSPGGASYNEQFF. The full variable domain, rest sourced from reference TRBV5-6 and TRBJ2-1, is DAGVTQSPTHLIKTRGQQVTLRCSPKSGHDTVSWYQQALGQGPQFIFQYYEEEERQRGNFPDRFSGHQFPNYSSELNVNALLLGDSALYLCASSPGGASYNEQFFGPGTRLTVL.

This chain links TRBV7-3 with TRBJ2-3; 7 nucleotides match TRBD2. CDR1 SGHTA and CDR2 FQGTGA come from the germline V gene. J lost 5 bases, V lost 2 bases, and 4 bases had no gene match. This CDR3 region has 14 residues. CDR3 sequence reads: CASSLGGGRDTQYF. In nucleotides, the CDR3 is TGTGCCAGCAGCTTAGGGGGGGGAAGAGATACGCAGTATTTT.

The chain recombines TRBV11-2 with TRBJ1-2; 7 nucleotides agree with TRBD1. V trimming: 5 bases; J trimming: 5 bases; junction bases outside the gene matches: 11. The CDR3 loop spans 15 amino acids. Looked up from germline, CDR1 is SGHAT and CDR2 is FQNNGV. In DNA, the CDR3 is TGTGCCAGCAGCCTTGACAGGGCTCCGGGGTATGGCTACACCTTC. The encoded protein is CASSLDRAPGYGYTF.

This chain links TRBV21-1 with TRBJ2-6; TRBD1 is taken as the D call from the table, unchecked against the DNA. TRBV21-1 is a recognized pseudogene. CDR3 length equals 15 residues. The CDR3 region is CASVQGQALTNVLTF. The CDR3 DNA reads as TGTGCCAGCGTACAGGGACAGGCCCTGACCAACGTCCTGACTTTC.

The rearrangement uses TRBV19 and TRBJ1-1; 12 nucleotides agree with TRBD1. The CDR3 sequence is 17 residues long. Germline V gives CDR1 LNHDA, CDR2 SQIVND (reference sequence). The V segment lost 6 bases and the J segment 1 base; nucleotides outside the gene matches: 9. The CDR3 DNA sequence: TGTGCCAGTAGCCACCTAGGGACAGGGGGCTCGAACACTGAAGCTTTCTTT. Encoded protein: CASSHLGTGGSNTEAFF.